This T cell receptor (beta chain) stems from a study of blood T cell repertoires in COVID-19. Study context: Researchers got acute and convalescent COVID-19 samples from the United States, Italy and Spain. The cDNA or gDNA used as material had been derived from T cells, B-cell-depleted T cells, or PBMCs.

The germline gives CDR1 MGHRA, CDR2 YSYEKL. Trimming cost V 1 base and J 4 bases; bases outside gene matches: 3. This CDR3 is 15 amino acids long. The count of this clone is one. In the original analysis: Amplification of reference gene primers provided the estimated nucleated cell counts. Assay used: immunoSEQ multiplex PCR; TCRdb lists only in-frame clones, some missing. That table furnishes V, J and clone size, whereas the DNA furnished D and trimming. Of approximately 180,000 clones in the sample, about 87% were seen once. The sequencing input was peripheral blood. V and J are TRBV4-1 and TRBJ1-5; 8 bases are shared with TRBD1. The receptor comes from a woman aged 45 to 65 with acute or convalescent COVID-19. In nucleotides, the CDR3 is TGCGCCAGCAGCCAAGGGGACAGGAAAAATCAGCCCCAGCATTTT. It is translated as CASSQGDRKNQPQHF.